This T cell receptor beta chain is drawn from a study of Ad26.COV2.S vaccination and SARS-CoV-2 variants. Study-wide findings and caveats: Those who received the vaccine showed greater spike-specific TCR breadth than those given placebo. Total T cell responses were possibly underestimated by TCR breadth and depth analyses. Breadth of non-spike TCRs did not differ between vaccinees and placebo recipients. Spike-specific responses of CD8+ and CD4+ T cells were reported to display substantial breadth after vaccination.

Note on this clone: Its antigen is still unknown.

The length of the CDR3 is 14 residues. The V end was cut by 0 bases, the J end by 4 bases, with 9 bases between. Germline assignment: CDR1 LGHNA and CDR2 YSLEER. The table came from immunoSEQ multiplex PCR; TCRdb's copy has only in-frame clones and leaves some out. The sample includes approximately 400,000 clones, 92% of them seen just once. This sequence was found in a human donor who had recovered from COVID-19. The specimen comprised peripheral blood, sampled after recovery from COVID-19. This chain links TRBV4-3 with TRBJ1-2; D possibly corresponds to TRBD1 (5 bases). The CDR3 DNA reads TGCGCCAGCAGCCAAGATCTGGGACCCTATGGCTACACCTTC. Its translation: CASSQDLGPYGYTF.